Here is one T cell receptor beta chain with its context. Data came from immunoSEQ multiplex PCR; TCRdb stores just in-frame clones and leaves some out. The profile shows about 2.3 million clones, over 85% of them singletons. The data originate from a study of shared clonotypes between healthy human individuals. CDR1 SGHNT and CDR2 YYREEE come from the germline V gene (reference sequence). V lost 4 bases and J lost 6; bases outside the gene matches: 11. The CDR3 loop spans 16 amino acids. The clonotype was recovered from a man between 18 and 29 years old in good health. Some clones in this sample may be carry-over from other donors' samples. The chain recombines TRBV5-4 with TRBJ2-3; TRBD1 aligns across 10 bases. The sample consisted of naive CD4+ T cells from PBMCs. The subset: CD45RA+ positively selected. The CDR3 is CASSPGQGPPRDTQYF. The CDR3, as DNA: TGTGCCAGCAGCCCGGGACAGGGGCCGCCTCGGGATACGCAGTATTTT.